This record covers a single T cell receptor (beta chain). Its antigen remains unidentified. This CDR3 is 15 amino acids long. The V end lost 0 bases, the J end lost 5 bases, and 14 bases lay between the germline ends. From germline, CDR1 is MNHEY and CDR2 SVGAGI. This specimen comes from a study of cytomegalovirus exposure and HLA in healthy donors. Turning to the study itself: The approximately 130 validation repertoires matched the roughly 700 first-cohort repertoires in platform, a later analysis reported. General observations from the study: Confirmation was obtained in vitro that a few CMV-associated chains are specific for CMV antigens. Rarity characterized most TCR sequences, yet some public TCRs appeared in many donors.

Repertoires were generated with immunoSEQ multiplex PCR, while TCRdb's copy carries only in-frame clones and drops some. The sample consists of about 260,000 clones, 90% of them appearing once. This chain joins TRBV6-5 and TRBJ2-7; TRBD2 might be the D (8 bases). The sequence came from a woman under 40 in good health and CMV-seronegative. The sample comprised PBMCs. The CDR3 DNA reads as TGTGCCAGCAGTTACTCGCCGGGAGGGGGCAACGAGCAGTACTTC. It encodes CASSYSPGGGNEQYF.